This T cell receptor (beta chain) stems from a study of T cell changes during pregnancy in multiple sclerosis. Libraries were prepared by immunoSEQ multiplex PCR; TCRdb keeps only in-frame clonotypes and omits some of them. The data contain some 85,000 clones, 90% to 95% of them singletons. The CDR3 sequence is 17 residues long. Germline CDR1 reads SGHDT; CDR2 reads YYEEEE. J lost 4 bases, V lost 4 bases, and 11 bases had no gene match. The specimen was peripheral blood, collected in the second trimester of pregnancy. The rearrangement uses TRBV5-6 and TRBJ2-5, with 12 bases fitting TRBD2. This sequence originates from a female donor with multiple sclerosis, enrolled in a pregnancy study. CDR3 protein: CASSDPLTSGSGETQYF. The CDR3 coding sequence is TGTGCCAGCAGCGACCCCCTGACTAGCGGGAGTGGAGAGACCCAGTACTTC.